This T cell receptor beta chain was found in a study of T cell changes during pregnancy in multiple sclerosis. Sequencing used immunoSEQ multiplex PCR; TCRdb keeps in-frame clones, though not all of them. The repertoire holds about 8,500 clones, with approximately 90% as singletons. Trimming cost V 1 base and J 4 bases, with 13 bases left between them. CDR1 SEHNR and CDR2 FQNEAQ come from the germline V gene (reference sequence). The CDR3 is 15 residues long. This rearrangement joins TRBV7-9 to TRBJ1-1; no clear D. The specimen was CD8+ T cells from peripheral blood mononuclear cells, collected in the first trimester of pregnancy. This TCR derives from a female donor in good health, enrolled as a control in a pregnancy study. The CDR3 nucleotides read TGTGCCAGCAGCTTAGACGGCCGAGCGTTCACTGAAGCTTTCTTT. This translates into CASSLDGRAFTEAFF. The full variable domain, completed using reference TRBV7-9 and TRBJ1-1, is DTGVSQNPRHKITKRGQNVTFRCDPISEHNRLYWYRQTLGQGPEFLTYFQNEAQLEKSRLLSDRFSAERPKGSFSTLEIQRTEQGDSAMYLCASSLDGRAFTEAFFGQGTRLTVV.